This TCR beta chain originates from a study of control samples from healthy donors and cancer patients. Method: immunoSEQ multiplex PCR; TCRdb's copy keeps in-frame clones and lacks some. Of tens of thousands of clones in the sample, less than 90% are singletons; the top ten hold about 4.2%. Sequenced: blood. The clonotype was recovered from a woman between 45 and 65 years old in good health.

The CDR3 DNA sequence: TGTGCCAGCAGCCAGAGGACAGGGCTTTACGAGCAGTACTTC. Residues: CASSQRTGLYEQYF. This chain joins TRBV7-2 and TRBJ2-7; 8 bases agree with TRBD1. CDR1 is SGHTA and CDR2 is FQGNSA in the germline V gene. The CDR3 consists of 14 residues. Unmatched junction bases numbered 7, after V lost 5 bases and J lost 4 bases.